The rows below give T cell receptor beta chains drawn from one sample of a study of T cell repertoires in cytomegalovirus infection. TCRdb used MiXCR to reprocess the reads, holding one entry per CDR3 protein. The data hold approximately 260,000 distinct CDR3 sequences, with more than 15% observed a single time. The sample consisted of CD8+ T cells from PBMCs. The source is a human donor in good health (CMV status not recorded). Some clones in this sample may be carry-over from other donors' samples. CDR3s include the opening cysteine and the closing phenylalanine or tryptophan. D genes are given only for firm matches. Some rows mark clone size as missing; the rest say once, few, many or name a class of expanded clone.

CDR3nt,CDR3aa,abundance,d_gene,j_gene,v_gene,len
TGTGCCAGCAGCTTAGGGATTTGGGGACGGGTTCATGGGGTCTACAATGAGCAGTTCTTC,CASSLGIWGRVHGVYNEQFF,-,-,TRBJ2-1,TRBV11-3,20
TGTGCCAGCAGCTTAGTTCTAGGTGAAGCTTTCTTT,CASSLVLGEAFF,many,-,TRBJ1-1,TRBV7-9,12
TGTGCCAGCAGCCCGACAGGGGGTAGCAATCAGCCCCAGCATTTT,CASSPTGGSNQPQHF,many,TRBD1,TRBJ1-5,TRBV7-2,15
TGCGCCAGCAGCCAACCGCTAGCGGGGGGGTTCCATGAGCAGTTCTTC,CASSQPLAGGFHEQFF,few,TRBD2,TRBJ2-1,TRBV4-3,16
TGTGCCAGCTCGTGGGACTGGGACCACTCTGTCCGGGAGCTGTTTTTT,CASSWDWDHSVRELFF,once,-,TRBJ2-2,TRBV6-8,16
TGTGCCAGCAGCTTACCGGTGGTACTTGTGGGGGGGCAAGAGACCCAGTACTTC,CASSLPVVLVGGQETQYF,-,TRBD2,TRBJ2-5,TRBV7-8,18
TGTGCCAGCAGCCCCTTGAACACTGAAGCTTTCTTT,CASSPLNTEAFF,few,-,TRBJ1-1,TRBV5-6,12
TGTGCCAGTAGTACTGGGACTAGTCCCCTCACAGATACGCAGTATTTT,CASSTGTSPLTDTQYF,many,TRBD2,TRBJ2-3,TRBV19,16
TGTGCCAGCAGCTTCTCCGGGACAGACCTCCAAGAGACCCAGTACTTC,CASSFSGTDLQETQYF,few,TRBD1,TRBJ2-5,TRBV7-9,16
TGTGCCAGCAGCTTTTCCAGACCGACAGGGTGGCTCTACAAAGAGACCCAGTACTTC,CASSFSRPTGWLYKETQYF,-,TRBD1,TRBJ2-5,TRBV6-5,19
TGTGCCAGCGGGGGGCCCAGCACAGATACGCAGTATTTT,CASGGPSTDTQYF,-,-,TRBJ2-3,TRBV27,13
TGTGCCAGCAGCTTAGGTTCACCCCGGGAGAAAGAGCCCCAGCATTTT,CASSLGSPREKEPQHF,-,-,TRBJ1-5,TRBV7-2,16
TGCGCCAGCAGCCAAGAGACTAGTCAGTACTCCTACAATGAGCAGTTCTTC,CASSQETSQYSYNEQFF,few,-,TRBJ2-1,TRBV4-1,17
TGTGCCAGCACAGACACGACAGGGGCCTACGAGCAGTACTTC,CASTDTTGAYEQYF,-,TRBD1,TRBJ2-7,TRBV7-9,14
TGTGCCAGCAGTCCCCCCCTTTTGAGGCGGGGAGGCTCCTACGAGCAGTACTTC,CASSPPLLRRGGSYEQYF,few,-,TRBJ2-7,TRBV28,18
TGTGCCAGCAGTGGGAGGCCGGGACAGGATGAAAATGAGCAGTTCTTC,CASSGRPGQDENEQFF,-,TRBD1,TRBJ2-1,TRBV25-1,16
TGTGCCAGCAGCTACCAGGGGGCCCTAGTCTCCTACGAGCAGTACTTC,CASSYQGALVSYEQYF,many,TRBD1,TRBJ2-7,TRBV28,16
TGCGCCAGCACTCCAGGGGGTAATTCACCCCTCCACTTT,CASTPGGNSPLHF,-,TRBD1,TRBJ1-6,TRBV4-3,13
TGCAGCGTTGAAGAACGGGGGGGACGTAGCGAGACCCAGTACTTC,CSVEERGGRSETQYF,few,TRBD2,TRBJ2-5,TRBV29-1,15
TGCAGCGTTGGGACAAGGGACACTGAAGCTTTCTTT,CSVGTRDTEAFF,once,-,TRBJ1-1,TRBV29-1,12
TGTGCCAGCAGCCAAGACTCATCGGGGGACGGAGCCTACGAGCAGTACTTC,CASSQDSSGDGAYEQYF,many,-,TRBJ2-7,TRBV4-2,17
TGTGCCGGAGGACAGGGTCTACACGAGCAGTACTTC,CAGGQGLHEQYF,few,TRBD1,TRBJ2-7,TRBV7-9,12
TGTGCCAGCAGCTTAGATGGGGCGAGGAACACTGAAGCTTTCTTT,CASSLDGARNTEAFF,few,-,TRBJ1-1,TRBV11-3,15
TGTGCCAGCAGTTTAGTCCCCGACTCCGGCCCAGAACCCCAGCATTTT,CASSLVPDSGPEPQHF,-,-,TRBJ1-5,TRBV28,16
TGTGCCAGCAGCTTATGGACAGGGGGCTCCTACGAGCAGTACTTC,CASSLWTGGSYEQYF,many,TRBD1,TRBJ2-7,TRBV7-2,15
TGTGCCAGCAGCTTAGAGGGTTTCGGACAGGGACGACGGGAGCAGTACTTC,CASSLEGFGQGRREQYF,many,TRBD1,TRBJ2-7,TRBV7-2,17
TGTGCCAGCAGTTTACCGGGCGTCCGCTCCTACAATGAGCAGTTCTTC,CASSLPGVRSYNEQFF,many,-,TRBJ2-1,TRBV27,16